This TCR beta chain comes out of a study of control samples from healthy donors and cancer patients. Generated by immunoSEQ multiplex PCR, the TCRdb table keeps only in-frame clones and is missing some. The data hold around 94,000 clones, with around 86% observed a single time. Germline CDR1 is MNHNY and CDR2 is SVGAGI (reference sequence). The CDR3 is made up of 12 amino acids. V was clipped by 10 bases and J by 3 bases, with 12 bases between them. The V gene is TRBV6-6, the J gene TRBJ1-1; the D gene is possibly TRBD1 (5 bases). This TCR came from a woman in her forties or fifties in good health. Sequenced: blood. CDR3 amino acids: CATHGGDTEAFF. CDR3 DNA: TGTGCCACCCACGGGGGAGACACTGAAGCTTTCTTT.